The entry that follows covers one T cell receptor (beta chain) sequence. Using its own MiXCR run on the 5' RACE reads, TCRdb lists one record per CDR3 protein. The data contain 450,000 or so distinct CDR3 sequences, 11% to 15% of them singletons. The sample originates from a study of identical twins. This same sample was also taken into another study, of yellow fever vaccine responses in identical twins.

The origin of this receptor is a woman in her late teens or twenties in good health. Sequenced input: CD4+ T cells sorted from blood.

The CDR3 sequence: CANNIYEAGQALYEQYF. The CDR3 nucleotides read TGTGCCAACAACATATACGAAGCAGGACAGGCCCTCTACGAGCAGTACTTC. The rearrangement joins TRBV28 to TRBJ2-7, with 7 bases aligning to TRBD1. CDR1 is MDHEN, CDR2 SYDVKM, per germline. V lost 10 bases and J lost 3; bases outside the gene matches: 21. There are 17 residues in the CDR3.